The entry that follows covers one T cell receptor (beta chain) sequence. The data are from a study of CD8 T cells in Susac syndrome. Sequencing of TCR beta was performed on blood CD8+ and CD4+ T cells. RNA amounts of about 0.5 to 1 ug underwent reverse transcription with random hexamers. Using its own MiXCR run on the immunoSEQ multiplex PCR reads, TCRdb lists one record per CDR3 protein. Among about 200,000 distinct CDR3 sequences listed, approximately 95% were seen once. The germline gives CDR1 SQVTM, CDR2 ANQGSEA. This CDR3 has 15 residues. Unmatched junction bases numbered 7, after V lost 6 bases and J lost 0 bases.

This sequence was found in a human donor in good health. The V call is TRBV29-1, the J call TRBJ2-1; TRBD2 aligns across 8 bases. The material sequenced was CD4+ T cells from PBMCs. CDR3 bases: TGCAGCGTCGTAGCGGGACCGAGCTCCTACAATGAGCAGTTCTTC. Translating it yields CSVVAGPSSYNEQFF.